This T cell receptor (beta chain) was profiled in a study of CD8+ T cells in alopecia areata. Study-level findings and limits: It was lesional scalp, especially alopecia totalis/universalis, that showed higher clonality than normal scalp. Scalp sample sequencing also detects resident alphabeta T cells of normal skin.

Reverse transcription of extracted RNA yielded cDNA, which provided the sequencing template. Here immunoSEQ multiplex PCR was the method, and the copy in TCRdb shows in-frame clones only, minus some. Of approximately 120,000 clones listed, about 50% are singletons. Lesional scalp punch biopsies and peripheral blood were collected from alopecia areata patients. Comment on this clone: Antigen unknown.

The CDR3 runs 14 residues. Per the germline V gene, CDR1 is WSHSY and CDR2 is SAAADI. Trimming cost V 8 bases and J 5 bases; bases outside gene matches: 11. The sample was NKG2D-low CD8+ T cells sorted from blood. J is TRBJ2-5 and V is TRBV10-2, with 7 nucleotides matching TRBD1. The source is a human donor with alopecia areata. The CDR3 protein is CASGQRGLVETQYF. The CDR3 nucleotides read TGCGCCAGCGGACAAAGGGGGCTAGTGGAGACCCAGTACTTC.